The clone carrying this T cell receptor (beta chain) was detected only a few times. Its antigen is undetermined. The data derive from a study of T cell repertoires in cytomegalovirus infection. In the study overall: CMV infection together with matching HLA type was indicated by public TCR beta signatures.

In germline, CDR1 is SGHAT, CDR2 FQNNGV. The CDR3 spans 15 residues. The V gene lost 3 bases and the J gene lost 3 bases, with 15 bases spanning the gap. Findings and limits, study-wide: Cumulative public TCR beta family frequency identified CMV carriers with the relevant HLA. Dominating the ex vivo response were HLA-C-restricted CMV-specific TCR beta clonotypes.

In TCRdb, the reads were re-called with MiXCR into one record per CDR3 protein. The table includes some 320,000 distinct CDR3 sequences, over 7.5% detected once. Sequencing input: PBMCs. The chain has TRBV11-2 and TRBJ2-7; either TRBD1 or TRBD2 may supply D (5 bases each). The origin of this receptor is a human donor in good health (CMV status not recorded). Some clones in this sample may be carry-over from other donors' samples. This CDR3 is CASSFIRDPGYEQYF. CDR3 bases: TGTGCCAGCAGCTTTATCCGGGACCCTGGCTACGAGCAGTACTTC. The variable domain in full, completed from reference TRBV11-2 and TRBJ2-7, reads EAGVAQSPRYKIIEKRQSVAFWCNPISGHATLYWYQQILGQGPKLLIQFQNNGVVDDSQLPKDRFSAERLKGVDSTLKIQPAKLEDSAVYLCASSFIRDPGYEQYFGPGTRLTVT.